This T cell receptor beta chain was captured in a study of cytomegalovirus exposure and HLA in healthy donors. This clone has at least ten counts. Primers for the PCR totalled 60 Vbeta and 13 Jbeta. The method was immunoSEQ multiplex PCR; TCRdb's version includes in-frame clones alone and lacks a portion of them. The repertoire holds tens of thousands of clones, with approximately 74% as singletons. The TCR comes from a middle-aged man in good health and CMV-seropositive. The material sequenced was PBMCs.

The CDR3 spells CATLDRVNQETQYF. CDR3 sequence (DNA): TGTGCCACCTTGGACAGGGTAAACCAAGAGACCCAGTACTTC. This chain joins TRBV6-6 and TRBJ2-5; 8 bases align to TRBD1. J was trimmed by 0 bases and V by 10 bases; bases with no gene match: 7. The CDR3 is made up of 14 amino acids. The germline gives CDR1 MNHNY, CDR2 SVGAGI (reference sequence).